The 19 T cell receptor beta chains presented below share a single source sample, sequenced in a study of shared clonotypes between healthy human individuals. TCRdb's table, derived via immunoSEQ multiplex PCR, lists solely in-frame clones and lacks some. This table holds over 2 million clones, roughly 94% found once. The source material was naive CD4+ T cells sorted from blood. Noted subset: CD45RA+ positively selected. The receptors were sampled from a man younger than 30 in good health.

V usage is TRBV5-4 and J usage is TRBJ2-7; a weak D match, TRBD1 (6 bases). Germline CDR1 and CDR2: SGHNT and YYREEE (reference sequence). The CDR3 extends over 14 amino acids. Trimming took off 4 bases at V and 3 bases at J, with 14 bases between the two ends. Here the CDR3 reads CASSDRTGDYEQYF. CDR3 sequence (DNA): TGTGCCAGCAGCGACAGGACTGGGGACTACGAGCAGTACTTC.

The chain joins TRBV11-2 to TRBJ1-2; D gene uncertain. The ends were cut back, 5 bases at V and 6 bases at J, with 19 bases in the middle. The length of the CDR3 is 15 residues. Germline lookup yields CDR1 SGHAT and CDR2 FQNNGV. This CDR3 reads CASSTLRGFGHGYTF. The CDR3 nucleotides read TGTGCCAGCAGCACACTTCGGGGTTTTGGACATGGCTACACCTTC.

CDR3: CASSYGGGLYNSPLHF. The CDR3 bases are TGTGCCAGCAGCTACGGCGGGGGGCTCTATAATTCACCCCTCCACTTT. The chain carries TRBV14 and TRBJ1-6; D might be TRBD1 (6 bases). This CDR3 spans 16 amino acids. Deletions cut 5 bases from V and 3 bases from J, with 14 bases between. Germline assignment: CDR1 SGHDN and CDR2 FVKESK. The full variable domain, in which reference TRBV14 and TRBJ1-6 provide the parts outside the CDR3, is EAGVTQFPSHSVIEKGQTVTLRCDPISGHDNLYWYRRVMGKEIKFLLHFVKESKQDESGMPNNRFLAERTGGTYSTLKVQPAELEDSGVYFCASSYGGGLYNSPLHFGNGTRLTVT.

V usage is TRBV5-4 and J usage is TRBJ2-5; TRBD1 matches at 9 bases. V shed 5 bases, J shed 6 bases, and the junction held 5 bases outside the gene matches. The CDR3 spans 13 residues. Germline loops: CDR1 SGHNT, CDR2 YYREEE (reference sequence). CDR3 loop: CASSSDRGKTQYF. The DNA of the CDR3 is TGTGCCAGCAGTTCGGACAGGGGCAAGACCCAGTACTTC.

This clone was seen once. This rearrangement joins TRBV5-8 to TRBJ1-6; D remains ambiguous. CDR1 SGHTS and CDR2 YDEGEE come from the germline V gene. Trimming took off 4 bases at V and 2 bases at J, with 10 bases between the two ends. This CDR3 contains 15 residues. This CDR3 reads CASSTVLTYNSPLHF. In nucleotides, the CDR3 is TGTGCCAGCAGCACCGTTTTGACCTATAATTCACCCCTCCACTTT.

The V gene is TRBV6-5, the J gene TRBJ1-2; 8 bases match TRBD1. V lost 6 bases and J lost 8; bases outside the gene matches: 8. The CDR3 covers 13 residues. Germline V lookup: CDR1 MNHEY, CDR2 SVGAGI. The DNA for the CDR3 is TGTGCCAGCAGCCTCGACAGGGGCTCCGGCTACACCTTC. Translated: CASSLDRGSGYTF.

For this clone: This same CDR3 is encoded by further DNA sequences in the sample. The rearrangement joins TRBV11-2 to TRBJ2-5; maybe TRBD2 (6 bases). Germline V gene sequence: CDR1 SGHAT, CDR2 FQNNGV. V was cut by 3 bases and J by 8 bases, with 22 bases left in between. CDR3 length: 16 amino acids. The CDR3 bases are TGTGCCAGCAGCTTGGGGGGAGTCTCGGTTTCGGGAACCCAGTACTTC. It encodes CASSLGGVSVSGTQYF.

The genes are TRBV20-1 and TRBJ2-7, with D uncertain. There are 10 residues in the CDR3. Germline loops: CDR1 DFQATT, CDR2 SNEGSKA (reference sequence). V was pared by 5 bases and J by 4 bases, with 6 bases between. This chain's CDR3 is CSARPYEQYF. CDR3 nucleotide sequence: TGCAGTGCTCGACCTTACGAGCAGTACTTC.

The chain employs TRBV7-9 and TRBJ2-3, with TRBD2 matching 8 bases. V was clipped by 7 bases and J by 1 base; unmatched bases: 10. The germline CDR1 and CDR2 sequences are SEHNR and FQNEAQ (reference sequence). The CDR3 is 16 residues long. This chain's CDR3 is CASTPYSGAGTDTQYF. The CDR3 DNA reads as TGTGCCAGCACACCTTATAGCGGGGCGGGCACAGATACGCAGTATTTT. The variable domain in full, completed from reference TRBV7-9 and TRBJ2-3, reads DTGVSQNPRHKITKRGQNVTFRCDPISEHNRLYWYRQTLGQGPEFLTYFQNEAQLEKSRLLSDRFSAERPKGSFSTLEIQRTEQGDSAMYLCASTPYSGAGTDTQYFGPGTRLTVL.

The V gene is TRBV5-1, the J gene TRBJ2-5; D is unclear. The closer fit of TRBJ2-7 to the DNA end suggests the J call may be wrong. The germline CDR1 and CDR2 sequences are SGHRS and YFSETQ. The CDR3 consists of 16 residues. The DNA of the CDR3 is TGCGCCAGCAGCTTGGTGTCAGTCGGAACCTTCTACGAGCAGTACTTC. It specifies CASSLVSVGTFYEQYF.

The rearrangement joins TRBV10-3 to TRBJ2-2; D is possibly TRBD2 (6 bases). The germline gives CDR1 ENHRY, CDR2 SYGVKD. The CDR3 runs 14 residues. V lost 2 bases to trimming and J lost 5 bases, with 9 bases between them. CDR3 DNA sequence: TGTGCCATCAGTGAGCGGCGGGGTACCGGGGAGCTGTTTTTT. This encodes CAISERRGTGELFF.

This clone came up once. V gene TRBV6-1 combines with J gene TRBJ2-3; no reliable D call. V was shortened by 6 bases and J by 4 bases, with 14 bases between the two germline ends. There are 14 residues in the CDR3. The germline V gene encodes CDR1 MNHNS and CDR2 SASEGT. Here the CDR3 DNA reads TGTGCCAGCAGAGCCTTGGGGATGCCAGATACGCAGTATTTT. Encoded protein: CASRALGMPDTQYF.

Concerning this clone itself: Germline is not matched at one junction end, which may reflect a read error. The CDR3 bases are TGTGCCAGCAGCGTAGACTGGACAGGGCACACAGATACGCAGTATTTT. Protein product: CASSVDWTGHTDTQYF. The chain employs TRBV11-2 and TRBJ2-3, with TRBD1 identical over 8 bases. Germline V lookup: CDR1 SGHAT, CDR2 FQNNGV. This CDR3 region has 16 residues.

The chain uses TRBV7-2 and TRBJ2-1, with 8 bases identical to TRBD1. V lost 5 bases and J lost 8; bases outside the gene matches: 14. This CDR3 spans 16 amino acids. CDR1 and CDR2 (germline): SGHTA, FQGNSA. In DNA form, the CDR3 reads TGTGCCAGCAGCCGGACAGGGAGGATGGGGAGTGATGAGCAGTTCTTC. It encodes CASSRTGRMGSDEQFF.

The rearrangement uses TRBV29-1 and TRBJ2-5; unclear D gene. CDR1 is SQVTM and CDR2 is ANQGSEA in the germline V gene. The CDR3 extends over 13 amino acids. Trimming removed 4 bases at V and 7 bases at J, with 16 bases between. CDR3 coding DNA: TGCAGCGTTGCTCTGGGGAAACTGGGGACCCAGTACTTC. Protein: CSVALGKLGTQYF. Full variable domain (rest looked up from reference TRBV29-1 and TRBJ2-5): SAVISQKPSRDICQRGTSLTIQCQVDSQVTMMFWYRQQPGQSLTLIATANQGSEATYESGFVIDKFPISRPNLTFSTLTVSNMSPEDSSIYLCSVALGKLGTQYFGPGTRLLVL.

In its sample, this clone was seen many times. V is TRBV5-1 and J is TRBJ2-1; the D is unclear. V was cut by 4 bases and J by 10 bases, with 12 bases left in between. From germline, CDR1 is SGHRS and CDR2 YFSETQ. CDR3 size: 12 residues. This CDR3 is CASSQQGFEQFF. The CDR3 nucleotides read TGCGCCAGCAGCCAGCAAGGGTTCGAGCAGTTCTTC.

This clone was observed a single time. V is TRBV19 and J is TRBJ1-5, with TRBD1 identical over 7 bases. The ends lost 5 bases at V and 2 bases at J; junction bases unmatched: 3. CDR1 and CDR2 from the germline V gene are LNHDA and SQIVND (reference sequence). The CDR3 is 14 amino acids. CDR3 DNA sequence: TGTGCCAGTAGTGGCGGGACAGGCAATCAGCCCCAGCATTTT. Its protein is CASSGGTGNQPQHF.

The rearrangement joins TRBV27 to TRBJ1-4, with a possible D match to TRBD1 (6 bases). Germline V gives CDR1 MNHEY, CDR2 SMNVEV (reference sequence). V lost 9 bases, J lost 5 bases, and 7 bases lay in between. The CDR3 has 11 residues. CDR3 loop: CASQGNEKLFF. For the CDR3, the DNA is TGTGCCAGTCAGGGGAATGAAAAACTGTTTTTT.

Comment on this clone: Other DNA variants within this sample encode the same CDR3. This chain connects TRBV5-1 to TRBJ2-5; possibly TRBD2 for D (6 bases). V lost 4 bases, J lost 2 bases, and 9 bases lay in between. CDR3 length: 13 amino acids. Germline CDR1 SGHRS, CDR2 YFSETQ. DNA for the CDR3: TGCGCCAGCAGCGCCGGGGGTCAAGAGACCCAGTACTTC. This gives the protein CASSAGGQETQYF.